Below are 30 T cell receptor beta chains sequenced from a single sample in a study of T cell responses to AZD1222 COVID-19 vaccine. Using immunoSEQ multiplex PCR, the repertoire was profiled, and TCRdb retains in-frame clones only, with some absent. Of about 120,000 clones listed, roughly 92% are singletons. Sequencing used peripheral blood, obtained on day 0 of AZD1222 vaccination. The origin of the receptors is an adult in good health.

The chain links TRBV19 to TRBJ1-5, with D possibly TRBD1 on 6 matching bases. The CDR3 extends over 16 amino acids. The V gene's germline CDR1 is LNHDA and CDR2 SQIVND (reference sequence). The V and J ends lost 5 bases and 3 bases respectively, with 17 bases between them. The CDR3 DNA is TGTGCCAGTAGTGTGGGCGTCAGGGGATTCAATCAGCCCCAGCATTTT. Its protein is CASSVGVRGFNQPQHF.

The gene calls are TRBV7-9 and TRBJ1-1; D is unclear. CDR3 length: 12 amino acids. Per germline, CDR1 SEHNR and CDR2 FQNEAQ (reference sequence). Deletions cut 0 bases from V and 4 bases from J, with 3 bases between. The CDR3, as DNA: TGTGCCAGCAGCTTAGCTAGCACTGAAGCTTTCTTT. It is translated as CASSLASTEAFF.

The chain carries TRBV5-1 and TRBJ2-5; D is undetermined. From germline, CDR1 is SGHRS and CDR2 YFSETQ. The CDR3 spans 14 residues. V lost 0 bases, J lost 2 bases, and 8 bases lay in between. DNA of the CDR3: TGCGCCAGCAGCTTGGAAGGCGTGCAAGAGACCCAGTACTTC. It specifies CASSLEGVQETQYF.

The CDR3, as DNA: TGCGCCAGCAGCTTGGGGGGACAGGGGGACGAAAAACTGTTTTTT. Protein sequence: CASSLGGQGDEKLFF. V gene TRBV5-1 combines with J gene TRBJ1-4; 11 bases align to TRBD1. Per germline, CDR1 SGHRS and CDR2 YFSETQ. With 0 bases clipped from V and 8 bases from J, the junction kept 3 bases outside the gene matches. The CDR3 has 15 residues.

In nucleotides, the CDR3 is TGTGCCACCGCGACAGGTCGGGTGGCTGAAGCTTTCTTT. Its translation is CATATGRVAEAFF. This chain uses TRBV6-5 with TRBJ1-1; D possibly corresponds to TRBD1 (6 bases). The CDR3 runs 13 residues. CDR1 is MNHEY, CDR2 SVGAGI, per germline. Trimming stripped 10 bases from V and 6 bases from J, with 18 bases between.

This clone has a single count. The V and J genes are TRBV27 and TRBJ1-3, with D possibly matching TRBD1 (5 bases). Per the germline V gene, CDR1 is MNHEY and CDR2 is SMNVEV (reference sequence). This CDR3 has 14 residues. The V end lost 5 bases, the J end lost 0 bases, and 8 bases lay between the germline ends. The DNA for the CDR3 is TGTGCCAGCAGTCAAGGGACCTCTGGAAACACCATATATTTT. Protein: CASSQGTSGNTIYF.

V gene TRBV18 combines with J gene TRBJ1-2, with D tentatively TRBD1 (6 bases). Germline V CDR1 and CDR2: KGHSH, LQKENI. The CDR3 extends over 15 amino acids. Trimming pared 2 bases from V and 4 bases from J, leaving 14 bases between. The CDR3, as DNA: TGTGCCAGCTCACCATCCGAACTCAGGGGCTATGGCTACACCTTC. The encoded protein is CASSPSELRGYGYTF. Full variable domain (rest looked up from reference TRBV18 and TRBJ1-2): NAGVMQNPRHLVRRRGQEARLRCSPMKGHSHVYWYRQLPEEGLKFMVYLQKENIIDESGMPKERFSAEFPKEGPSILRIQQVVRGDSAAYFCASSPSELRGYGYTFGSGTRLTVV.

CDR3: CASSILYPDRGSSYNSPLHF. In nucleotides, the CDR3 is TGTGCCAGTAGTATTCTGTATCCGGACAGGGGTAGTTCCTATAATTCACCCCTCCACTTT. The rearrangement links TRBV19 to TRBJ1-6, with TRBD1 matching 9 bases. The ends lost 3 bases at V and 1 base at J; junction bases unmatched: 13. CDR3 length equals 20 residues. The V gene's germline CDR1 is LNHDA and CDR2 SQIVND (reference sequence).

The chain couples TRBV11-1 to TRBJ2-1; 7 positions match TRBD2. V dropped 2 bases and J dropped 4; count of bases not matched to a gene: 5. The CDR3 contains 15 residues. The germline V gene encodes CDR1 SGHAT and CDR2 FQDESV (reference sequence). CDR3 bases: TGTGCCAGCAGCTTACGTGGGGGAGGGTACAATGAGCAGTTCTTC. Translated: CASSLRGGGYNEQFF.

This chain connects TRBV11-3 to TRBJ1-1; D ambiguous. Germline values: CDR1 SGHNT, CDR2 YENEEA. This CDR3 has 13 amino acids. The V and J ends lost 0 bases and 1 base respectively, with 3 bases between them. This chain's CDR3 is CASSLDKNTEAFF. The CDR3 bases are TGTGCCAGCAGCTTAGACAAGAACACTGAAGCTTTCTTT.

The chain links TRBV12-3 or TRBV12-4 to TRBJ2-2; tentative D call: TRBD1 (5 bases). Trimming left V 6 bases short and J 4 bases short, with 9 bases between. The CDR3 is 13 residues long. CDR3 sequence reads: CASRGQITGELFF. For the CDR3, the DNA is TGTGCCAGCAGGGGGCAGATCACCGGGGAGCTGTTTTTT.

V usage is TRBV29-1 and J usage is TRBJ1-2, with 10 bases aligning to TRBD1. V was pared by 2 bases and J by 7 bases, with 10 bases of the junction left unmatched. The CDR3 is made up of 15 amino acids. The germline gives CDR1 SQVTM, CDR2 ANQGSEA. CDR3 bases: TGCAGCGTTGAATATGGGGGGACAGGGGTCCGTGGCTACACCTTC. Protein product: CSVEYGGTGVRGYTF.

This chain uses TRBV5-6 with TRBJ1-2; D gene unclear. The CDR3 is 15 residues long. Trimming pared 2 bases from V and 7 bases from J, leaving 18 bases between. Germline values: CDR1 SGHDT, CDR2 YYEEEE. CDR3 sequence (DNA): TGTGCCAGCAGCTTAGACAACGCCCTTCGGGGTGGCTACACCTTC. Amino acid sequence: CASSLDNALRGGYTF.

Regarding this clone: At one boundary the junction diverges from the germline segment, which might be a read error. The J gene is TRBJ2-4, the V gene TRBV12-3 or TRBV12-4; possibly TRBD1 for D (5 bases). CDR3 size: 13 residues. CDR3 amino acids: CASSLLAAGFIHF. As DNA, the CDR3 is TGTGCCAGCAGTTTATTGGCGGCAGGGTTTATCCACTTC.

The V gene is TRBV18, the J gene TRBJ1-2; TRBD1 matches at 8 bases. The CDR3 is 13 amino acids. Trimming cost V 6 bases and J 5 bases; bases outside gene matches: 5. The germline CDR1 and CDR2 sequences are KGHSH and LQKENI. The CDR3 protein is CASSQGAEYGYTF. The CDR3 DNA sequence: TGTGCCAGCTCTCAGGGGGCGGAGTATGGCTACACCTTC. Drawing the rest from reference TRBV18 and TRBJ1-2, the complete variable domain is NAGVMQNPRHLVRRRGQEARLRCSPMKGHSHVYWYRQLPEEGLKFMVYLQKENIIDESGMPKERFSAEFPKEGPSILRIQQVVRGDSAAYFCASSQGAEYGYTFGSGTRLTVV.

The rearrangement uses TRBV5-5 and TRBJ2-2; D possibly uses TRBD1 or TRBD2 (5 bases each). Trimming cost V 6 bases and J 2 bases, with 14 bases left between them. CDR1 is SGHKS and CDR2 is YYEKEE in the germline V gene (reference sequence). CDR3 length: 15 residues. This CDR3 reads CASNGWGTNTGELFF. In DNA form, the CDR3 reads TGTGCCAGCAACGGGTGGGGGACCAACACCGGGGAGCTGTTTTTT.

The CDR3 sequence: CASSQWGTRSGNTIYF. CDR3 in DNA: TGCGCCAGCAGCCAGTGGGGCACCCGCTCTGGAAACACCATATATTTT. This sequence joins TRBV4-1 and TRBJ1-3, with D perhaps TRBD1 (5 bases). V was clipped by 3 bases and J by 0 bases, with 12 bases between them. CDR3 size: 16 residues. Germline V CDR1 and CDR2: MGHRA, YSYEKL.

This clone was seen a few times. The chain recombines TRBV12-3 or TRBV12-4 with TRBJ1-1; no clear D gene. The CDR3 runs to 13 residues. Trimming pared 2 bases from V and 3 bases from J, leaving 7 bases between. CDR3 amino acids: CASSLSGDTEAFF. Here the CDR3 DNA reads TGTGCCAGCAGTTTATCAGGAGACACTGAAGCTTTCTTT.

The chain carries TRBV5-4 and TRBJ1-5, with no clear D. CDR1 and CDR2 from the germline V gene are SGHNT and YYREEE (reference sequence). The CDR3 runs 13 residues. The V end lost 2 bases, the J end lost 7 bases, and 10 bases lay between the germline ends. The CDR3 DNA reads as TGTGCCAGCAGCTTAGAGCCGACCCAGCCCCAGCATTTT. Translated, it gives CASSLEPTQPQHF.

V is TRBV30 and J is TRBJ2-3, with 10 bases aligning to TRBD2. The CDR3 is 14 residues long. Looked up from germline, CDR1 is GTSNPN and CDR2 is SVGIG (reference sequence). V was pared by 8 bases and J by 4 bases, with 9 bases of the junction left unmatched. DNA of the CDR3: TGTGCCCGAGCGGCTAGCGGGAGCCCAGATACGCAGTATTTT. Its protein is CARAASGSPDTQYF.

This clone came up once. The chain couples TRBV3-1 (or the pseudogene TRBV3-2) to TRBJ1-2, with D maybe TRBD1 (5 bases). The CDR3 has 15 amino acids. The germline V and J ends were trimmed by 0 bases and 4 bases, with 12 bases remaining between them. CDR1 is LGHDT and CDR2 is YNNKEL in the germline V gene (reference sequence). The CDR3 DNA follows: TGTGCCAGCAGCCAAGATTGGCAGGGCGGCTATGGCTACACCTTC. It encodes CASSQDWQGGYGYTF.

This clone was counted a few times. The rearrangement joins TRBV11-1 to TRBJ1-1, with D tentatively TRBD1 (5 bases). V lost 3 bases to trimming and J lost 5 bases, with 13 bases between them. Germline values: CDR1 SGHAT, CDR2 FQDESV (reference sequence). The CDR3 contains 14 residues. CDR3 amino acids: CASSFAGKSTEAFF. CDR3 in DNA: TGTGCCAGCAGCTTCGCAGGGAAATCTACTGAAGCTTTCTTT.

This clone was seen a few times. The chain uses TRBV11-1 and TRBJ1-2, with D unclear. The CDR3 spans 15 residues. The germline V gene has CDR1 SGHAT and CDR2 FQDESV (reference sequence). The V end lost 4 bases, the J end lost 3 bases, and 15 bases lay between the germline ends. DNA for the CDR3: TGTGCCAGCAGCTCGTTGGGTTTTGGAGACTATGGCTACACCTTC. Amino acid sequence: CASSSLGFGDYGYTF.

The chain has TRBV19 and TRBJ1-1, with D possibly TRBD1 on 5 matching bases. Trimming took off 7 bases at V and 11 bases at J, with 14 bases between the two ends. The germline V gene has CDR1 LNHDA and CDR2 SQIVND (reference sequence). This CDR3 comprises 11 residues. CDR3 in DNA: TGTGCCAGTAAGGACGGGCGGGACGCTTTCTTT. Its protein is CASKDGRDAFF.

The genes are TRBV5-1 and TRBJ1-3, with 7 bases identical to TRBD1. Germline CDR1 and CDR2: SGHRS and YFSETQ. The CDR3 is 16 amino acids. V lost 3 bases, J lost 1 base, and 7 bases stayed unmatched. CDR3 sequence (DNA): TGCGCCAGCAGCTGGGACAGACCGAGTTCTGGAAACACCATATATTTT. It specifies CASSWDRPSSGNTIYF.

CDR3 sequence: CASSPGQQNTEAFF. CDR3 nucleotides: TGTGCCAGCTCACCGGGACAGCAGAACACTGAAGCTTTCTTT. The chain couples TRBV18 to TRBJ1-1; 7 nucleotides match TRBD1. The CDR3 is 14 residues long. The V gene's germline CDR1 is KGHSH and CDR2 LQKENI. The junction had 2 bases not matched to a gene; V was cut back by 3 bases and J by 1 base.

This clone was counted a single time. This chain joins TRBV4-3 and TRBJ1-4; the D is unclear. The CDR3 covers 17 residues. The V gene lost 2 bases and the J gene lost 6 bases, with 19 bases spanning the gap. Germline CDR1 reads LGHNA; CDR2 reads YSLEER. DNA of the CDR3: TGCGCCAGCAGCCAACTCCCGGGAGATTCTCGGGATGAAAAACTGTTTTTT. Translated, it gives CASSQLPGDSRDEKLFF.

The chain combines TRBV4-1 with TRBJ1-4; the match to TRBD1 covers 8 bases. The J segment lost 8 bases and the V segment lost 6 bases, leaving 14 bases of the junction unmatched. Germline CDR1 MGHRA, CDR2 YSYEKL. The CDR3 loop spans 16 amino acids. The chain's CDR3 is CASSLRHQGAGEKLFF. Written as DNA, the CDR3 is TGCGCCAGCAGTCTAAGACACCAGGGGGCTGGAGAAAAACTGTTTTTT.

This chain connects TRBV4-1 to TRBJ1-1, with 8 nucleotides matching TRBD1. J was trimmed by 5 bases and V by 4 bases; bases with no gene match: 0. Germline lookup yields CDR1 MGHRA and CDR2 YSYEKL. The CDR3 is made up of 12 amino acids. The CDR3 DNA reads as TGCGCCAGCAGCCGGACAGGGACTGAAGCTTTCTTT. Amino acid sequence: CASSRTGTEAFF.

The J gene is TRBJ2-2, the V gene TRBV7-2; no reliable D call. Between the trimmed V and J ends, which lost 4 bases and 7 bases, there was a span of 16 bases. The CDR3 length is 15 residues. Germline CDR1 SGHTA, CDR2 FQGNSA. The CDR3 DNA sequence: TGTGCCAGCAGCTCCAGACCCGTCAAGGGCGGGGAGCTGTTTTTT. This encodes CASSSRPVKGGELFF.